The clone carrying this T cell receptor (beta chain) turned up a few times. Germline values: CDR1 LNHNV, CDR2 YYDKDF (reference sequence). The V gene end was trimmed by 1 base and the J gene end by 3 bases; junction bases not matched to a gene: 7. The CDR3 has 16 amino acids. This specimen comes from a study of T cells after yellow fever vaccination. From the 5' RACE reads, TCRdb called clonotypes with MiXCR, one entry per CDR3 protein. This table holds approximately 120,000 distinct CDR3 sequences, 7.4% found once. Source: CD4+ T cells sorted from PBMCs, taken around 10 days after the first yellow fever vaccination. This chain connects TRBV15 to TRBJ2-7, with 9 positions matching TRBD2. The receptor was derived from a man younger than 30 who received the YFV17D yellow fever vaccine. CDR3 loop: CATSRVKAGGNYEQYF. The CDR3, as DNA: TGTGCCACCAGCAGAGTTAAGGCGGGGGGGAACTACGAGCAGTACTTC. Full variable domain (remainder filled in from reference TRBV15 and TRBJ2-7): DAMVIQNPRYQVTQFGKPVTLSCSQTLNHNVMYWYQQKSSQAPKLLFHYYDKDFNNEADTPDNFQSRRPNTSFCFLDIRSPGLGDTAMYLCATSRVKAGGNYEQYFGPGTRLTVT.